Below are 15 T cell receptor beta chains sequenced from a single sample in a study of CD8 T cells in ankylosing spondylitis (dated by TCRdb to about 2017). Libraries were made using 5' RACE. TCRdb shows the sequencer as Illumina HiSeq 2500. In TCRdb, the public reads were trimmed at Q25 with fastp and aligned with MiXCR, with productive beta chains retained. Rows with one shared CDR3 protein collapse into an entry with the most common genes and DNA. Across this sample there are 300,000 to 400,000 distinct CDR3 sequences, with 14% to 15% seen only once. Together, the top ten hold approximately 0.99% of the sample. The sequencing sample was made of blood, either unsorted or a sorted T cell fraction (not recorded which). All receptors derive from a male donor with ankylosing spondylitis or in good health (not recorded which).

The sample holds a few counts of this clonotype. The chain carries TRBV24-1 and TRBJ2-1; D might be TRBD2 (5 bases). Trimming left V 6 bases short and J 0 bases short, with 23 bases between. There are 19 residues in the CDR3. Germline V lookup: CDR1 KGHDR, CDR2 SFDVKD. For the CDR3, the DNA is TGTGCCACCAGTCCTAAAGCCCCCGGTCCTGGGAGCTCCTACAATGAGCAGTTCTTC. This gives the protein CATSPKAPGPGSSYNEQFF.

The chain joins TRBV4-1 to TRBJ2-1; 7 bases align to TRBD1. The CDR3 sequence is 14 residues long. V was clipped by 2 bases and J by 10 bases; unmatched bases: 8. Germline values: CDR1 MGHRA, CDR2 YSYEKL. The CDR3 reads CASSQPRQGREQFF. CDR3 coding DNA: TGCGCCAGCAGCCAACCCCGACAGGGTCGGGAGCAGTTCTTC.

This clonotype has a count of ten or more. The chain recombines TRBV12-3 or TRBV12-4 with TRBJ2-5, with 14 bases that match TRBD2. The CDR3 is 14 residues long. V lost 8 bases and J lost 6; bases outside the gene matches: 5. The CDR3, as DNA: TGTGCCAGCGCCGGGACTAGCGGGAGAAAGACCCAGTACTTC. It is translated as CASAGTSGRKTQYF.

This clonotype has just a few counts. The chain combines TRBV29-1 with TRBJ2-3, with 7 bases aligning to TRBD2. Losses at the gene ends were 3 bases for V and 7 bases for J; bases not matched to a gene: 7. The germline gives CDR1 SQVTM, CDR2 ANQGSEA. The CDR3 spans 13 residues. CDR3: CSVEGEGRYTQYF. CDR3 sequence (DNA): TGCAGCGTTGAGGGGGAGGGGAGGTATACGCAGTATTTT.

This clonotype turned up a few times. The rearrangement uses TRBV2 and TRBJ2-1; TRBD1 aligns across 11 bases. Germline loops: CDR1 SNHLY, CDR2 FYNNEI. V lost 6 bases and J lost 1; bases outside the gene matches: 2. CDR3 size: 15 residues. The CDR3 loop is CASRGTGGSYNEQFF. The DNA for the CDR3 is TGTGCCAGCAGAGGGACAGGGGGATCCTACAATGAGCAGTTCTTC.

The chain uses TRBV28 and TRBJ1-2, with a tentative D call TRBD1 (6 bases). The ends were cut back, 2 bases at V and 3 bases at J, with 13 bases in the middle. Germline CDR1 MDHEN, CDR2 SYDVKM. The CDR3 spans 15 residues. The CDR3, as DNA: TGTGCCAGCAGTTTAGGCCGGGGGCGGTACTATGGCTACACCTTC. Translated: CASSLGRGRYYGYTF.

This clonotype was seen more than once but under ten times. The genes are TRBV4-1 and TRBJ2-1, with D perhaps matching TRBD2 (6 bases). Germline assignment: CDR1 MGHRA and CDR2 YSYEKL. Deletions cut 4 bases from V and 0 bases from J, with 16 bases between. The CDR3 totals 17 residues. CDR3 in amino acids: CASSPGPRDFSYNEQFF. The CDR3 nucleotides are TGCGCCAGCAGCCCCGGCCCCCGGGACTTCTCCTACAATGAGCAGTTCTTC.

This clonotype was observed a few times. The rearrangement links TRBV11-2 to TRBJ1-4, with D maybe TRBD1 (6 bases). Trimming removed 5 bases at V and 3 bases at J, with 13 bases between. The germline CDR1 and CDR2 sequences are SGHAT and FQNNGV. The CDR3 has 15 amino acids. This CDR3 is CASSPEGGSNEKLFF. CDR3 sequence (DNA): TGTGCCAGCAGCCCAGAGGGGGGTTCTAATGAAAAACTGTTTTTT.

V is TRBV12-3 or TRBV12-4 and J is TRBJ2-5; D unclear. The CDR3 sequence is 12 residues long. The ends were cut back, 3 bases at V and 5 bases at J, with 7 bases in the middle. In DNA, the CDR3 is TGTGCCAGCAGTTTCATAGGGGAGACCCAGTACTTC. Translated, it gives CASSFIGETQYF.

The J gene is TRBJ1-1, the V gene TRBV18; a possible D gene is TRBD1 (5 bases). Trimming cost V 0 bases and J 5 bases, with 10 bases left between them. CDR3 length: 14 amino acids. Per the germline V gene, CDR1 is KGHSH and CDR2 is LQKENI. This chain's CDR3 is CASSPPSRVTEAFF. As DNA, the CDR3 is TGTGCCAGCTCACCACCTAGCAGGGTGACTGAAGCTTTCTTT.

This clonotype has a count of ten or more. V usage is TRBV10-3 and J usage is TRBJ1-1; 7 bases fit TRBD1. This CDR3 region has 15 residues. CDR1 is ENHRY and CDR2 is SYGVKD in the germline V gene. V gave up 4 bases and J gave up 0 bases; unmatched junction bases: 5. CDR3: CAISGDSQLNTEAFF. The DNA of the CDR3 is TGTGCCATCAGTGGGGACAGCCAGTTGAACACTGAAGCTTTCTTT.

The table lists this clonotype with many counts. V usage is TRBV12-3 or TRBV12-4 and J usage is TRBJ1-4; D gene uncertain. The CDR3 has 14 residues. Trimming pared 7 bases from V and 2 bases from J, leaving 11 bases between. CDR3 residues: CASTVRLTNEKLFF. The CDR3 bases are TGTGCCAGCACCGTCCGTCTCACTAATGAAAAACTGTTTTTT.

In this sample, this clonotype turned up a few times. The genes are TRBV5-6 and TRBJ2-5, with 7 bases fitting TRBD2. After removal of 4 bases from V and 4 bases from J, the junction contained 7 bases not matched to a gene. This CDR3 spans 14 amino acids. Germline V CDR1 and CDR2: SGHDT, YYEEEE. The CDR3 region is CASSPAGGGETQYF. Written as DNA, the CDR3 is TGTGCCAGCAGCCCGGCTGGGGGGGGAGAGACCCAGTACTTC.

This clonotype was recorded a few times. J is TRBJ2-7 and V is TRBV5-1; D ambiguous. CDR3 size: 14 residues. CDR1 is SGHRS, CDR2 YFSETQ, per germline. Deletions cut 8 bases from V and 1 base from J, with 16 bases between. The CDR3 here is CASRAGSASYEQYF. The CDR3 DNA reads TGCGCCAGTAGAGCTGGATCAGCGTCCTACGAGCAGTACTTC.

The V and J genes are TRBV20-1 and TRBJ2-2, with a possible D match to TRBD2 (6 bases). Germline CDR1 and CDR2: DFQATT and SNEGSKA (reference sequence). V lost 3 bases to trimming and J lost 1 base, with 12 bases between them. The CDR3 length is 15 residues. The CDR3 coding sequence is TGCAGTGCTAGTAGGAGGGGATGGAACACCGGGGAGCTGTTTTTT. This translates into CSASRRGWNTGELFF.